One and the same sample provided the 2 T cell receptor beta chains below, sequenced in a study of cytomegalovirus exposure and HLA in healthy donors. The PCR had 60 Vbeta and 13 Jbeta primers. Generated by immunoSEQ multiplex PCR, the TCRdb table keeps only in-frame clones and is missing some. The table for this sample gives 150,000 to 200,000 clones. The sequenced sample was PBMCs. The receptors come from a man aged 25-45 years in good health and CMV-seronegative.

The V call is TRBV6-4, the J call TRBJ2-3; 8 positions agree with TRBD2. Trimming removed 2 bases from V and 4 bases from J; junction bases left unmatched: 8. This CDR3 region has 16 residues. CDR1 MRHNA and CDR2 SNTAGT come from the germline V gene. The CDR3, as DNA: TGTGCCAGCAGTGACGGGACTAGGGGTATCCCAGATACGCAGTATTTT. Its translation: CASSDGTRGIPDTQYF.

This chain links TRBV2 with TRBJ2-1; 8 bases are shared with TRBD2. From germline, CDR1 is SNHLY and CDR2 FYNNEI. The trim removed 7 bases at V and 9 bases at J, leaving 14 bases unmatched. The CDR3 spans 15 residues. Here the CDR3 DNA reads TGTGCCAGCAACCGCTGGCTAGCGGGCTTGGCTGAGCAGTTCTTC. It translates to CASNRWLAGLAEQFF. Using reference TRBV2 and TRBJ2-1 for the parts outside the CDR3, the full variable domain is EPEVTQTPSHQVTQMGQEVILRCVPISNHLYFYWYRQILGQKVEFLVSFYNNEISEKSEIFDDQFSVERPDGSNFTLKIRSTKLEDSAMYFCASNRWLAGLAEQFFGPGTRLTVL.